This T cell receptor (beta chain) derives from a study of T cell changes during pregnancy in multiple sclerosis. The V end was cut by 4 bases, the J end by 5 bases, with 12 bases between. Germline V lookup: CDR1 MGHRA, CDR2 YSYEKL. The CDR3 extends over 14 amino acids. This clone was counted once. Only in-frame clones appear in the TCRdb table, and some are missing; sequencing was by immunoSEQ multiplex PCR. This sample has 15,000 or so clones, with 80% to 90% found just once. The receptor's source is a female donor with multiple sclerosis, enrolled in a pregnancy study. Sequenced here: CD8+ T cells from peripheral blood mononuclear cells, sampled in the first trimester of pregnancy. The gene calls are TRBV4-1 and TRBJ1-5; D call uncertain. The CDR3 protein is CASSPVSGYQPQHF. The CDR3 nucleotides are TGCGCCAGCAGCCCTGTCAGCGGATATCAGCCCCAGCATTTT.